The T cell receptor (beta chain) described here comes from a study of patients and donors after allogeneic stem cell transplantation. This clonotype was seen more than once but under ten times. The germline V and J ends were trimmed by 6 bases and 1 base, with 10 bases remaining between them. The CDR3 is 14 residues long. Per germline, CDR1 SGHVS and CDR2 FQNEAQ. Via MiXCR, TCRdb re-called the RT-PCR reads, giving one row per CDR3 protein. The sample records 800,000 to 1,000,000 distinct CDR3 sequences, approximately 18% being singletons. The specimen was blood, either unsorted or a sorted T cell fraction (not recorded which). The TCR was taken from a human donor who was either an allogeneic HSCT recipient or a stem cell or donor lymphocyte infusion donor (not recorded which). It is not recorded whose cells these are; they may come from a transplant donor. This chain joins TRBV7-8 and TRBJ2-1; no definite D call. The CDR3 sequence: CASSSLGSYNEQFF. The CDR3 DNA is TGTGCCAGCAGTTCATTGGGGTCCTACAATGAGCAGTTCTTC. Looking up the rest from reference TRBV7-8 and TRBJ2-1 gives the full variable domain: GAGVSQSPRYKVAKRGQDVALRCDPISGHVSLFWYQQALGQGPEFLTYFQNEAQLDKSGLPSDRFFAERPEGSVSTLKIQRTQQEDSAVYLCASSSLGSYNEQFFGPGTRLTVL.